Listed below are T cell receptor beta chains from one sample, sequenced in a study of beta chain features in type 1 diabetes. Repertoires were generated with immunoSEQ multiplex PCR, while TCRdb's copy carries only in-frame clones and drops some. The sample shows about 360,000 clones, over 10% of them seen only once. The source material was naive CD4+ T cells from blood. All receptors come from a man younger than 35 in good health. The CDR3 runs from the conserved cysteine through the conserved F or W. A D gene is named only where the DNA matches it firmly. A clone size is listed for some rows: how often the clone was seen (once, few, many), or a class if it is expanded.

size	D	length	V	J	DNA	CDR3
NA	NA	16	TRBV15	TRBJ2-3	TGTGCCACCAGCAGAGTTAGTACAGGGTACACAGATACGCAGTATTTT	CATSRVSTGYTDTQYF
few	TRBD2	13	TRBV2	TRBJ2-1	TGTGCCAGCAGCACTAGCGGGGAAAGGTGGCAGTTCTTC	CASSTSGERWQFF
NA	TRBD2	18	TRBV4-1	TRBJ2-4	TGCGCCAGCAGCCAACCGTCGGGTAGCGGGAGGGTCGGAAACATTCAGTACTTC	CASSQPSGSGRVGNIQYF
few	NA	15	TRBV28	TRBJ1-4	TGTGCCAGCAGTGTGTACAGGGCCCAAAATGAAAAACTGTTTTTT	CASSVYRAQNEKLFF
NA	TRBD2	18	TRBV4-1	TRBJ2-2	TGCGCCAGCAGCCAAGACGCGACTAGCGGGACGAACACCGGGGAGCTGTTTTTT	CASSQDATSGTNTGELFF
few	TRBD1	13	TRBV10-3	TRBJ1-5	TGTGCCATCATGGACAGGGTGAATCAGCCCCAGCATTTT	CAIMDRVNQPQHF
NA	NA	15	TRBV4-1	TRBJ2-3	TGCGCCAGCAGCCAACAGGGGTTCAGCACAGATACGCAGTATTTT	CASSQQGFSTDTQYF
NA	NA	14	TRBV7-2	TRBJ1-6	TGTGCCAGCAGCCCCACAGCAACTAATTCACCCCTCCACTTT	CASSPTATNSPLHF
NA	TRBD1	14	TRBV5-6	TRBJ1-2	TGTGCCAGCACCATGCGACAGGGCGCGGGGGGCTACACCTTC	CASTMRQGAGGYTF
NA	TRBD2	15	TRBV6-5	TRBJ2-1	TGTGCCAGCAAAGGGCGGGGGAGCTCCTACAATGAGCAGTTCTTC	CASKGRGSSYNEQFF
few	TRBD2	15	TRBV7-3	TRBJ2-3	TGTGCCAGCAGCTTGGGCGGGAGCCCCACAGATACGCAGTATTTT	CASSLGGSPTDTQYF
NA	NA	14	TRBV5-1	TRBJ1-6	TGCGCCAGCAGCCAGGATCCCAGGGATTCACCCCTCCACTTT	CASSQDPRDSPLHF
few	TRBD1	13	TRBV28	TRBJ1-2	TGTGCCAGCAGCCCGGGACAGAACTATGGCTACACCTTC	CASSPGQNYGYTF
few	NA	13	TRBV4-2	TRBJ1-1	TGTGCCAGCAGCCTACAGGGTGACACTGAAGCTTTCTTT	CASSLQGDTEAFF
NA	NA	15	TRBV15	TRBJ2-5	TGTGCCACCAGCAGAGATATTGGGTCGGGGGAGACCCAGTACTTC	CATSRDIGSGETQYF
NA	TRBD1	18	TRBV18	TRBJ1-1	TGTGCCAGCTCACCACTCTGGACAGGGGGCTTGGAGAACACTGAAGCTTTCTTT	CASSPLWTGGLENTEAFF
few	NA	16	TRBV19	TRBJ2-2	TGTGCCAGTAGTACCCTCGGCCAGGGCTACACCGGGGAGCTGTTTTTT	CASSTLGQGYTGELFF
NA	TRBD1	12	TRBV19	TRBJ2-7	TGTGCCAGTTGTGACAGGGACTACGAGCAGTACTTC	CASCDRDYEQYF
NA	TRBD1	13	TRBV5-1	TRBJ1-2	TGCGCCAGCGACACAGGGGACATGGATGGCTACACCTTC	CASDTGDMDGYTF
few	TRBD2	14	TRBV6-5	TRBJ2-2	TGTGCCAGCAGTAGCGGGGGGAACACCGGGGAGCTGTTTTTT	CASSSGGNTGELFF
few	TRBD1	15	TRBV7-2	TRBJ1-4	TGTGCCAGCAGCTTAATCTGGGACAGGGGTGAGAAACTGTTTTTT	CASSLIWDRGEKLFF
few	NA	13	TRBV7-2	TRBJ2-1	TGTGCCAGCAGCTCTTTTCACTTCAATGAGCAGTTCTTC	CASSSFHFNEQFF
few	NA	14	TRBV7-2	TRBJ2-3	TGTGCCAGCAGCTTCCATGAGGGAACAGATACGCAGTATTTT	CASSFHEGTDTQYF
NA	NA	16	TRBV5-4	TRBJ2-2	TGTGCCAGCAGCCCCGGCGGGCTTACGAACACCGGGGAGCTGTTTTTT	CASSPGGLTNTGELFF
few	NA	13	TRBV6-5	TRBJ1-6	TGTGCCACCTGCAACACGCGGAATTCACCCCTCCACTTT	CATCNTRNSPLHF
few	NA	15	TRBV9	TRBJ1-5	TGTGCCAGCAGCGTAGGGGGGGTTCGCAATCAGCCCCAGCATTTT	CASSVGGVRNQPQHF
NA	TRBD1	15	TRBV7-3	TRBJ2-1	TGTGCCAGCAGCTCAGCGACAGGGTCCTACAATGAGCAGTTCTTC	CASSSATGSYNEQFF
NA	TRBD2	17	TRBV4-3	TRBJ2-1	TGCGCCAGCAGCCAATTCAGGGGACTAGCTGAGTACAATGAGCAGTTCTTC	CASSQFRGLAEYNEQFF
few	NA	12	TRBV28	TRBJ1-1	TGTGCCAGCAGTTTTAGTGGGAGGGAAGCTTTCTTT	CASSFSGREAFF
NA	NA	15	TRBV6-1	TRBJ1-5	TGTGCCAGCGCCCGGAGCGGGGGGCCAAATCAGCCCCAGCATTTT	CASARSGGPNQPQHF
few	TRBD1	17	TRBV5-8	TRBJ2-3	TGTGCCAGCAGCTGGGAGCCGGGACAGGGGGCAACAGATACGCAGTATTTT	CASSWEPGQGATDTQYF
NA	NA	13	TRBV7-2	TRBJ1-5	TGTGCCAGCAGCTTAGCCTACAATCAGCCCCAGCATTTT	CASSLAYNQPQHF
few	NA	14	TRBV7-9	TRBJ2-7	TGTGCCAGCAGCTTAGCGTCAGGGTCTTACGAGCAGTACTTC	CASSLASGSYEQYF
few	NA	11	TRBV28	TRBJ1-5	TGTGCCAGCAGTTTCCGGCAGCCCCAGCATTTT	CASSFRQPQHF
NA	NA	13	TRBV4-3	TRBJ1-1	TGCGCCAGCAGCCAAGAAGAGATCGGTGAAGCTTTCTTT	CASSQEEIGEAFF
few	NA	14	TRBV15	TRBJ2-3	TGTGCCACCAGCAAGGGGGTAAACACAGATACGCAGTATTTT	CATSKGVNTDTQYF
NA	NA	15	TRBV9	TRBJ1-5	TGTGCCAGCAGCGTAGGGTCGGAGAGCAATCAGCCCCAGCATTTT	CASSVGSESNQPQHF
few	TRBD2	17	TRBV4-2	TRBJ2-2	TGTGCCAGCAGCCAAGATAAACTAGCGGCGAACACCGGGGAGCTGTTTTTT	CASSQDKLAANTGELFF
few	NA	14	TRBV2	TRBJ1-2	TGTGCCAGCAGGTTATTCGCGGAAAACTATGGCTACACCTTC	CASRLFAENYGYTF
NA	NA	16	TRBV5-6	TRBJ2-3	TGTGCCAGCAGCTTGGACGGACTCATAGGTTACGGTACGCAGTATTTT	CASSLDGLIGYGTQYF
few	TRBD1	15	TRBV5-1	TRBJ2-7	TGCGCCAGCAGCGCTGTCGGGACAGGGCACTACGAGCAGTACTTC	CASSAVGTGHYEQYF